The TCR beta chain under discussion was sequenced for a study of blood T cells in healthy people across ages. Study-level results: As naive T cell percentage varied, TCR beta diversity correlated strongly with it.

Primed by a sample-barcoded 5' primer and a J-beta primer mix, a second PCR proceeded for 7 to 11 cycles. Using its own MiXCR run on the 5' RACE reads, TCRdb lists one record per CDR3 protein. The sample records about 730,000 distinct CDR3 sequences, about 40% being singletons. As concerns this clonotype: Its cognate antigen is unknown.

Trimming took 6 bases from V and 15 from J, leaving 9 bases between them. This CDR3 spans 9 amino acids. CDR1 is ENHRY, CDR2 SYGVKD, per germline. The sample providers were healthy Caucasian people from Russia, aged about 6 to 95. Sequencing was performed on blood. The chain combines TRBV10-3 with TRBJ2-1; tentative D call: TRBD1 (5 bases). This TCR came from a woman aged 55-75 years in good health. The CDR3 DNA is TGTGCCATCAGGCGCGACAGGTTCTTC. It is translated as CAIRRDRFF.